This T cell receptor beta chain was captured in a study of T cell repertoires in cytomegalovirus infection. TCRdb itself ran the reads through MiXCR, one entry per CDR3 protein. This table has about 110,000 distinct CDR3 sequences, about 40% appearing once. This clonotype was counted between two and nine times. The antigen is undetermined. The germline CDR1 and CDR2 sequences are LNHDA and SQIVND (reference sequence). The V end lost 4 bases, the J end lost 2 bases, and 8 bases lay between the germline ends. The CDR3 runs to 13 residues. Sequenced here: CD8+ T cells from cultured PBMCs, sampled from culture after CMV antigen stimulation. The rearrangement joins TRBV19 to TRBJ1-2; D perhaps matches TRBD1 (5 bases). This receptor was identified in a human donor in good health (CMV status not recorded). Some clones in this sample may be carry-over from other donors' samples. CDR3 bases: TGTGCCAGTAGTACCGCAGGGAACTATGGCTACACCTTC. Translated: CASSTAGNYGYTF.